This entry concerns a single T cell receptor beta chain. Its antigen is not identified. Clones were read by immunoSEQ multiplex PCR, and TCRdb kept only the in-frame ones, dropping some. The table has about 160,000 clones, 88% seen once. This specimen comes from a study of T cell responses to AZD1222 COVID-19 vaccine. Study-level results: No day 14 peak samples; only post-peak repertoires were characterized. Nearly half of spike-specific TCRs reportedly target variant regions that are unmutated in the B.1.351 and B.1.1.7 variants.

The origin of this receptor is an adult who received the AZD1222 COVID-19 vaccine. The specimen was peripheral blood, collected 28 days after the second AZD1222 dose.

CDR3 sequence reads: CASGPENTEAFF. The CDR3 DNA is TGTGCTAGTGGTCCAGAGAACACTGAAGCTTTCTTT. The chain has TRBV12-5 and TRBJ1-1; the D is unclear. V was clipped by 5 bases and J by 1 base, with 5 bases between them. CDR3 length equals 12 residues. Germline V gene sequence: CDR1 LGHNT, CDR2 FRNRAP.